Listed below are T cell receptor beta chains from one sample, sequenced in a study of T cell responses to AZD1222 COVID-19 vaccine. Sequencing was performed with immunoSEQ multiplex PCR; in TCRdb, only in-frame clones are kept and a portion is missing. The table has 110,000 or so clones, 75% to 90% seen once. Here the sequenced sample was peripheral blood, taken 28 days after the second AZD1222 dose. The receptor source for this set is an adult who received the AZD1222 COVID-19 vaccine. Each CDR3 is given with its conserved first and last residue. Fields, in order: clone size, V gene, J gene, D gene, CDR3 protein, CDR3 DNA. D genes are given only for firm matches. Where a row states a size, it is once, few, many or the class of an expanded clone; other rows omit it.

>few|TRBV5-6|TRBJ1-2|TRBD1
CASLQGADGYTF
TGTGCCAGCCTACAGGGGGCGGATGGCTACACCTTC
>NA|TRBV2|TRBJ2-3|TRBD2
CARVAGGPRDTQYF
TGTGCCAGGGTAGCGGGAGGACCGCGGGATACGCAGTATTTT
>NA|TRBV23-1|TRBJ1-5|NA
CASTHGVRGGPQHF
TGCGCCAGCACTCACGGTGTGCGGGGAGGACCCCAGCATTTT
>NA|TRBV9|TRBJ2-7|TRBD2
CASSVSGTSGTYEQYF
TGTGCCAGCAGCGTAAGTGGGACTAGCGGAACCTACGAGCAGTACTTC
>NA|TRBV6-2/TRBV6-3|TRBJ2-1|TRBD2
CASSSGLRIYNEQFF
TGTGCCAGCAGTTCGGGACTACGGATCTACAATGAGCAGTTCTTC
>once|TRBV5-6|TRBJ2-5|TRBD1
CASSTSDRVVVETQYF
TGTGCCAGCAGCACCTCAGACAGGGTCGTCGTTGAGACCCAGTACTTC
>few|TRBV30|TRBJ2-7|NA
CAFRGGAVYEQYF
TGTGCCTTCCGAGGGGGGGCAGTATACGAGCAGTACTTC
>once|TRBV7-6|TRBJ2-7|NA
CASSYGDYEQYF
TGTGCCAGCAGCTACGGGGACTACGAGCAGTACTTC
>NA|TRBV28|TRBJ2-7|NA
CASSSSREQYF
TGTGCCAGCAGTTCGAGTCGAGAGCAGTACTTC
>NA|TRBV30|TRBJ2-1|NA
CAWSADQYNEQFF
TGTGCCTGGAGTGCCGACCAATACAATGAGCAGTTCTTC
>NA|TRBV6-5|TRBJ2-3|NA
CASSPSRGNADTQYF
TGTGCCAGCAGTCCCAGTCGGGGGAACGCAGATACGCAGTATTTT
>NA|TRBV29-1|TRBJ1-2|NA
CSVVLGADGYTF
TGCAGCGTTGTTCTAGGGGCTGATGGCTACACCTTC
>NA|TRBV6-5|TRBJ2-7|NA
CASSYGRGRYEQYF
TGTGCCAGCAGTTACGGGCGGGGTCGCTACGAGCAGTACTTC
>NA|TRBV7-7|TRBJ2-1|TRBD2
CASSFSLAGNNEQFF
TGTGCTAGCAGCTTCTCTCTAGCGGGGAACAATGAGCAGTTCTTC
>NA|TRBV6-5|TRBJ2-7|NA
CASSSPGSYEQYF
TGTGCCAGCAGTTCCCCAGGTTCCTACGAGCAGTACTTC
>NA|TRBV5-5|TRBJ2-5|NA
CASSLVDLQETQYF
TGTGCCAGCAGCTTGGTGGATCTCCAAGAGACCCAGTACTTC
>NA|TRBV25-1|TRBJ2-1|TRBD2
CASRGTSGRREQFF
TGTGCCAGCAGGGGGACTAGCGGGAGAAGGGAGCAGTTCTTC
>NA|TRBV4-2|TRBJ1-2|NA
CASSPGANPNYGYTF
TGTGCCAGCAGCCCGGGGGCCAATCCTAACTATGGCTACACCTTC
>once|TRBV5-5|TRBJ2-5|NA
CASSRPGYQETQYF
TGTGCCAGCAGCAGACCGGGGTACCAAGAGACCCAGTACTTC
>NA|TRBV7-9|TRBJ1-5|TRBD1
CASSLGWGQNQPQHF
TGTGCCAGCAGCCTAGGCTGGGGACAGAATCAGCCCCAGCATTTT
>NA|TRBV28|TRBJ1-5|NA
CASSLSQGMGNQPQHF
TGTGCCAGCAGTTTATCTCAGGGAATGGGAAATCAGCCCCAGCATTTT
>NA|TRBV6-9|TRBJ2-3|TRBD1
CASRLKLRPVIRDRSTDTQYF
TGTGCCAGCAGACTAAAACTTAGACCGGTCATTCGGGACAGGAGCACAGATACGCAGTATTTT
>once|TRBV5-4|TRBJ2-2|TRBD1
CASSRGTGTVGELFF
TGTGCCAGCAGCCGGGGGACAGGGACCGTCGGGGAGCTGTTTTTT
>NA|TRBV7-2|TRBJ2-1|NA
CASSFRVRQGYRDEQFF
TGTGCCAGCAGCTTTCGAGTCCGTCAGGGGTACAGGGATGAGCAGTTCTTC
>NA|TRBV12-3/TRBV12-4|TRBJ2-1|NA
CASERGAGNEQFF
TGTGCCAGTGAACGGGGGGCCGGGAATGAGCAGTTCTTC
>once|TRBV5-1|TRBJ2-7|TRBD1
CASTRTGGYEQYF
TGCGCCAGCACCCGGACAGGGGGCTACGAGCAGTACTTC
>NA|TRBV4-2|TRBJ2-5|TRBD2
CASSRDRAGGWDQETQYF
TGTGCCAGCAGCCGGGACAGAGCGGGGGGTTGGGACCAAGAGACCCAGTACTTC
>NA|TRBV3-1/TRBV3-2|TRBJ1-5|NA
CASSPGGAGQPQHF
TGTGCCAGCAGCCCCGGGGGGGCCGGTCAGCCCCAGCATTTT
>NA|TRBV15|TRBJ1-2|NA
CATSRVDYGYTF
TGTGCCACCAGCAGAGTTGACTATGGCTACACCTTC
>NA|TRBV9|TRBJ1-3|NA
CASSVAGTDGNTIYF
TGTGCCAGCAGCGTAGCCGGGACGGACGGAAACACCATATATTTT
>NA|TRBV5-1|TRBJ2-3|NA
CASSISGGTDTQYF
TGCGCCAGCAGCATATCGGGGGGCACAGATACGCAGTATTTT
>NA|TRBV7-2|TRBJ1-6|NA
CASSWAVDNRSLHF
TGTGCCAGCAGCTGGGCGGTGGATAATAGATCCCTCCACTTT
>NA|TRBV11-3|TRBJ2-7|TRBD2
CASSSRASGSSYEQYF
TGTGCCAGCAGCTCTAGGGCTAGCGGGAGCTCCTACGAGCAGTACTTC
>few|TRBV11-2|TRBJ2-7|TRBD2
CASSSREDSYEQYF
TGTGCCAGCAGCTCCCGGGAGGACTCCTACGAGCAGTACTTC
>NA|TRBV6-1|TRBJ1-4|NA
CASSEWALGEKLFF
TGTGCCAGCAGTGAGTGGGCTTTGGGAGAAAAACTGTTTTTT
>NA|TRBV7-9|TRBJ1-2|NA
CASSLNSDGYTF
TGTGCCAGCAGCTTGAACTCCGATGGCTACACCTTC
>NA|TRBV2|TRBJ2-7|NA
CASSPGNYEQYF
TGTGCCAGCAGTCCAGGAAACTACGAGCAGTACTTC
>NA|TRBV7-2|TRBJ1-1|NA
CASSLAPGSSAFF
TGTGCCAGCAGCTTAGCACCAGGGAGCTCAGCTTTCTTT
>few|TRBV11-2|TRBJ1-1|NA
CASSRGRNTEAFF
TGTGCCAGCAGCCGGGGACGGAACACTGAAGCTTTCTTT
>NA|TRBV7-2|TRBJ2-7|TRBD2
CASSLGRGLTYEQYF
TGTGCCAGCAGCTTAGGACGGGGACTAACCTACGAGCAGTACTTC
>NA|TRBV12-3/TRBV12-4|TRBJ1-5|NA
CASSLRLNQPQHF
TGTGCCAGCAGTTTGCGGCTCAATCAGCCCCAGCATTTT
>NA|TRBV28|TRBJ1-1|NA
CASSSNTEAFF
TGTGCCAGCAGTTCAAACACTGAAGCTTTCTTT
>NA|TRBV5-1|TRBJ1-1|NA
CASSPGRLGVGYSTEAFF
TGCGCCAGCAGTCCAGGACGATTAGGAGTGGGCTACAGCACTGAAGCTTTCTTT
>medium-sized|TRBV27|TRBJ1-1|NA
CASSLAISTEAFF
TGTGCCAGCAGTTTGGCGATATCCACTGAAGCTTTCTTT
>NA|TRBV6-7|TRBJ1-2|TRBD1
CARQGQLCYGYTF
TGTGCCAGGCAGGGACAGTTGTGCTATGGCTACACCTTC